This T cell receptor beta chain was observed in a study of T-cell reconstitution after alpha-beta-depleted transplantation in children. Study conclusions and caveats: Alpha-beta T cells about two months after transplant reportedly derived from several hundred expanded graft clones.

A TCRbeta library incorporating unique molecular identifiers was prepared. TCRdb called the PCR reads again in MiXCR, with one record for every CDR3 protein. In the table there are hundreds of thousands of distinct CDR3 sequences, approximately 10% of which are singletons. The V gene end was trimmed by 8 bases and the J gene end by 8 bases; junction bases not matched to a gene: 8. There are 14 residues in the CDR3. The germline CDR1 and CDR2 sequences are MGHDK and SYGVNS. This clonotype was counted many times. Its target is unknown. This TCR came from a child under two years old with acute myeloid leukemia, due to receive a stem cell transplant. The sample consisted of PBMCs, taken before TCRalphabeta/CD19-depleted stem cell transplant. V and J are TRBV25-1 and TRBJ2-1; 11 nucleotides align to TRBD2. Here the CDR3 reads CASQVAGGRDEQFF. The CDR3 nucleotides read TGTGCCAGCCAGGTAGCGGGGGGGCGTGATGAGCAGTTCTTC.